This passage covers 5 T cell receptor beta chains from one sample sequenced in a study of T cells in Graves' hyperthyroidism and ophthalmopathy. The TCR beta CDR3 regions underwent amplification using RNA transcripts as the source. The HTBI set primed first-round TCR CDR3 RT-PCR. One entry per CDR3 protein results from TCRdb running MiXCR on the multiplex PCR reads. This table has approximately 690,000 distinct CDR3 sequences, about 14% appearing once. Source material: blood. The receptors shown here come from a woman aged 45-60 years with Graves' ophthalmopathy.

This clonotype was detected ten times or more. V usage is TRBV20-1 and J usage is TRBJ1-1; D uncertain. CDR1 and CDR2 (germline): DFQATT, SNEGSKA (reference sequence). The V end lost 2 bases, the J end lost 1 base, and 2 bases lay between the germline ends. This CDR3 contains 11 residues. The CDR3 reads CSARRNTEAFF. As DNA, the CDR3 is TGCAGTGCTAGAAGGAACACTGAAGCTTTCTTT.

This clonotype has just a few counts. CDR3 sequence (DNA): TGTGCCAGCAGTTTAGGAGTTTATAATTCACCCCTCCACTTT. Its translation is CASSLGVYNSPLHF. The chain is built from TRBV12-3 or TRBV12-4 and TRBJ1-6; D gene unclear. The CDR3 runs to 14 residues. Trimming pared 1 base from V and 4 bases from J, leaving 5 bases between.

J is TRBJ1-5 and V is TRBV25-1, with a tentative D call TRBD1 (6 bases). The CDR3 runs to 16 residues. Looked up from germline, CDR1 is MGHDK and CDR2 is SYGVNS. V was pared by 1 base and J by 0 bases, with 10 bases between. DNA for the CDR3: TGTGCCAGCAGTGAATCAGGGGCCTATAGCAATCAGCCCCAGCATTTT. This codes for CASSESGAYSNQPQHF.

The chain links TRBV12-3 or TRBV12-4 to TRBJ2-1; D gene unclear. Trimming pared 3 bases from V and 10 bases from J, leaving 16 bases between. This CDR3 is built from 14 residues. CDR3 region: CASSFGGPAYEQFF. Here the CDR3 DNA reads TGTGCCAGCAGTTTTGGTGGGCCTGCTTACGAGCAGTTCTTC.

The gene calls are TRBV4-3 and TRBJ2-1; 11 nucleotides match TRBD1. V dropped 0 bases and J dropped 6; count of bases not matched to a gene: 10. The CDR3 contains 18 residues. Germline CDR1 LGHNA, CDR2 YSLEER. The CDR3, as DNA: TGCGCCAGCAGCCAAGATCTCCCTCTCGGGACAGGGGGCAATGAGCAGTTCTTC. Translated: CASSQDLPLGTGGNEQFF.